What follows are 22 T cell receptor beta chains derived from one specimen sequenced in a study of blood T cell repertoires in COVID-19. The assay was immunoSEQ multiplex PCR, and TCRdb's table has in-frame clones only and misses some. The sample contains roughly 65,000 clones, just under 80% of which appear only once. The sample consisted of peripheral blood. Source of these receptors: a human donor in a cohort sampled during active COVID-19.

The chain is built from TRBV6-6 and TRBJ1-1; TRBD1 aligns across 7 bases. Germline trimming cut 2 bases from V and 0 bases from J; bases unmatched to any gene: 3. The CDR3 is made up of 15 amino acids. Germline CDR1 is MNHNY and CDR2 is SVGAGI (reference sequence). CDR3 DNA sequence: TGTGCCAGCAGTTACCCAGGGGGGCTGAACACTGAAGCTTTCTTT. The encoded protein is CASSYPGGLNTEAFF.

The chain has TRBV28 and TRBJ2-7; 8 bases are a match to TRBD1. CDR1 and CDR2 (germline): MDHEN, SYDVKM. The CDR3 totals 13 residues. J was trimmed by 2 bases and V by 7 bases; bases with no gene match: 4. The CDR3 is CASIRTGTYEQYF. The CDR3, as DNA: TGTGCCAGCATTAGGACAGGGACCTACGAGCAGTACTTC. The full variable domain, rest sourced from reference TRBV28 and TRBJ2-7, is DVKVTQSSRYLVKRTGEKVFLECVQDMDHENMFWYRQDPGLGLRLIYFSYDVKMKEKGDIPEGYSVSREKKERFSLILESASTNQTSMYLCASIRTGTYEQYFGPGTRLTVT.

The chain uses TRBV12-2 and TRBJ2-1; the DNA was not used to check the table's D call, TRBD1. TRBV12-2 is a pseudogene. CDR3 size: 14 residues. The chain's CDR3 is CASRSYGVGDRQFF. CDR3 coding DNA: TGTGCAAGTCGCTCCTATGGTGTCGGGGACAGGCAGTTCTTC.

The rearrangement uses TRBV6-5 and TRBJ1-6; D is unresolved. V was clipped by 4 bases and J by 9 bases, with 10 bases between them. The CDR3 has 13 amino acids. Germline values: CDR1 MNHEY, CDR2 SVGAGI. This CDR3 is CASSSARGSPLHF. The CDR3 nucleotides are TGTGCCAGCAGTTCAGCCCGGGGTTCACCCCTCCACTTT.

The V call is TRBV6-5, the J call TRBJ1-1; TRBD1 matches 9 bases. The CDR3 totals 14 residues. Germline loops: CDR1 MNHEY, CDR2 SVGAGI. V lost 4 bases to trimming and J lost 4 bases; unmatched junction nucleotides: 4. In DNA form, the CDR3 reads TGTGCCAGCAGTTCCAGGACAGGGGCCACTGAAGCTTTCTTT. Its protein is CASSSRTGATEAFF.

The chain links TRBV24-1 to TRBJ2-3; 9 positions agree with TRBD1. There are 16 residues in the CDR3. Germline V gene data show CDR1 as KGHDR and CDR2 as SFDVKD. Trimming removed 3 bases from V and 2 bases from J; junction bases left unmatched: 5. CDR3 sequence (DNA): TGTGCCACCAGTGATCGGGACAGGGTGGTCACAGATACGCAGTATTTT. This sequence encodes CATSDRDRVVTDTQYF.

This rearrangement joins TRBV9 to TRBJ2-1, with 8 bases matching TRBD1. CDR3 length: 13 amino acids. Per germline, CDR1 SGDLS and CDR2 YYNGEE. Trimming took 7 bases from V and 10 from J; bases not matched to a gene: 10. The CDR3 loop reads CASGGQGTLEQFF. CDR3 DNA sequence: TGTGCCAGCGGTGGACAGGGAACCTTAGAGCAGTTCTTC.

This clone turned up a few times. V gene TRBV5-1 combines with J gene TRBJ2-7; 7 nucleotides line up with TRBD1. The CDR3 covers 15 residues. Germline V CDR1 and CDR2: SGHRS, YFSETQ. J was trimmed by 3 bases and V by 4 bases; bases with no gene match: 10. The CDR3 loop reads CASSPSTGSFYEQYF. The DNA of the CDR3 is TGCGCCAGCAGCCCCTCGACAGGGAGTTTCTACGAGCAGTACTTC.

This rearrangement joins TRBV4-1 to TRBJ1-2; D is ambiguous. CDR3 length: 12 residues. V gave up 1 base and J gave up 8 bases, with 8 bases separating them. Germline V CDR1 and CDR2: MGHRA, YSYEKL. The CDR3 DNA reads TGCGCCAGCAGCCAAGTAGGCGGGGGCTACACCTTC. Its translation is CASSQVGGGYTF.

This clone has a single count. The chain links TRBV7-2 to TRBJ2-7; D is unclear. This CDR3 spans 14 amino acids. Trimming took off 0 bases at V and 2 bases at J, with 8 bases between the two ends. Germline lookup yields CDR1 SGHTA and CDR2 FQGNSA. The CDR3 DNA is TGTGCCAGCAGCTTAGCCGACGGAGCCTACGAGCAGTACTTC. Residues: CASSLADGAYEQYF.

This chain joins TRBV10-3 and TRBJ1-2; D not certain. The V end lost 4 bases, the J end lost 7 bases, and 19 bases lay between the germline ends. CDR3 length equals 15 residues. Germline CDR1 is ENHRY and CDR2 is SYGVKD. In DNA form, the CDR3 reads TGTGCCATCAGTGTATCTCGTGCCGGGGAGGGTGGCTACACCTTC. This codes for CAISVSRAGEGGYTF.

This rearrangement joins TRBV7-2 to TRBJ2-4; tentative D call: TRBD1 (6 bases). In germline, CDR1 is SGHTA, CDR2 FQGNSA. V lost 2 bases to trimming and J lost 7 bases, with 24 bases between them. The CDR3 sequence is 18 residues long. CDR3 sequence (DNA): TGTGCCAGCAGCTTATGGCCTTGGGGGACATCCTTGGGGAACATTCAGTACTTC. Encoded protein: CASSLWPWGTSLGNIQYF.

The genes are TRBV15 and TRBJ1-5; a weak D match, TRBD1 (5 bases). This CDR3 is built from 15 residues. Germline CDR1 reads LNHNV; CDR2 reads YYDKDF (reference sequence). V was pared by 1 base and J by 7 bases, with 14 bases between. CDR3 sequence: CATSRVGGARQPQHF. In DNA form, the CDR3 reads TGTGCCACCAGCAGAGTAGGAGGGGCGCGGCAGCCCCAGCATTTT.

This rearrangement joins TRBV6-1 to TRBJ2-3; D is undetermined. CDR3 length: 12 amino acids. The germline V and J ends were trimmed by 1 base and 10 bases, with 9 bases remaining between them. Germline-derived CDR1 and CDR2 are MNHNS and SASEGT. The CDR3: CASSEDLRSQYF. Written as DNA, the CDR3 is TGTGCCAGCAGTGAAGACTTACGGTCGCAGTATTTT.

J is TRBJ2-1 and V is TRBV3-1 (or the pseudogene TRBV3-2); 14 nucleotides align to TRBD2. Germline V lookup: CDR1 LGHDT, CDR2 YNNKEL (reference sequence). V was pared by 6 bases and J by 8 bases, with 6 bases of the junction left unmatched. This CDR3 contains 15 residues. The CDR3 region is CASRSGTSGSYEQFF. The DNA for the CDR3 is TGTGCCAGCAGATCCGGGACTAGCGGGAGCTATGAGCAGTTCTTC.

This rearrangement joins TRBV11-2 to TRBJ1-2; TRBD1 agrees at 8 bases. V lost 5 bases and J lost 4; bases outside the gene matches: 9. The CDR3 has 15 amino acids. In germline, CDR1 is SGHAT, CDR2 FQNNGV. Here the CDR3 DNA reads TGTGCCAGCAGCCCATCGGGGGACAGGCTCTATGGCTACACCTTC. Residues: CASSPSGDRLYGYTF.

This chain connects TRBV13 to TRBJ2-1, with 9 bases matching TRBD2. This CDR3 has 15 amino acids. CDR1 is PRHDT and CDR2 is FYEKMQ in the germline V gene (reference sequence). The J segment lost 6 bases and the V segment lost 1 base, leaving 4 bases of the junction unmatched. CDR3 residues: CASSLAGTSRNEQFF. The CDR3 nucleotides read TGTGCCAGCAGCTTAGCTGGGACTAGCCGCAATGAGCAGTTCTTC.

This clone was counted a few times. The chain recombines TRBV21-1 with TRBJ1-6. TRBV21-1 is given as a pseudogene. This CDR3 is built from 11 residues. The chain's CDR3 is CASSIGSPLHF. DNA of the CDR3: TGTGCCAGCAGCATCGGGTCACCCCTCCACTTT.

The chain carries TRBV7-2 and TRBJ2-7, with a tentative D call TRBD2 (6 bases). Trimming pared 5 bases from V and 3 bases from J, leaving 20 bases between. Germline CDR1 reads SGHTA; CDR2 reads FQGNSA. This CDR3 has 16 amino acids. The CDR3 DNA sequence: TGTGCCAGCAGCCCCTTCCGAGGGAGGCTAAGCTACGAGCAGTACTTC. This encodes CASSPFRGRLSYEQYF.

This clone was detected only a few times. This chain joins TRBV4-1 and TRBJ1-4; D ambiguous. Germline CDR1 MGHRA, CDR2 YSYEKL. V lost 7 bases, J lost 1 base, and 13 bases lay in between. The CDR3 loop spans 15 amino acids. CDR3 protein: CASTKPRVTNEKLFF. The CDR3 DNA reads TGCGCCAGCACCAAGCCGAGGGTAACTAATGAAAAACTGTTTTTT.

CDR3 DNA: TGTGCCAGCAGTTTATCAGGGGTCGGTGGCTACACCTTC. The encoded protein is CASSLSGVGGYTF. The chain links TRBV28 to TRBJ1-2, with D perhaps matching TRBD1 (6 bases). This CDR3 has 13 amino acids. Germline-derived CDR1 and CDR2 are MDHEN and SYDVKM. V was shortened by 1 base and J by 7 bases, with 10 bases between the two germline ends.

This clone was counted only a few times. The chain recombines TRBV20-1 with TRBJ2-1; D is unresolved. Trimming stripped 6 bases from V and 7 bases from J, with 10 bases between. CDR3 length: 11 residues. Germline V gene data show CDR1 as DFQATT and CDR2 as SNEGSKA (reference sequence). CDR3 sequence: CSADDGNEQFF. CDR3 bases: TGCAGTGCCGACGACGGGAATGAGCAGTTCTTC.